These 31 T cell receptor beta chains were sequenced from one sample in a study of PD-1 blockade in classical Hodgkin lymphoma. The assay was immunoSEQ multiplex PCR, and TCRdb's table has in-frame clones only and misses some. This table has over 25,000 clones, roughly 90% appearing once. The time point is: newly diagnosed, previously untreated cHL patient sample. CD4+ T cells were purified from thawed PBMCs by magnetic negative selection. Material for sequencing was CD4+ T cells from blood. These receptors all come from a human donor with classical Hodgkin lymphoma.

The CDR3 DNA follows: TGTGCCAGCTCACCGGCGGCTTCCGAGACCGGGGGTGAGCAGTTCTTC. It is translated as CASSPAASETGGEQFF. The chain combines TRBV18 with TRBJ2-1; D might be TRBD2 (6 bases). Germline CDR1 reads KGHSH; CDR2 reads LQKENI. This CDR3 spans 16 amino acids. Trimming removed 3 bases at V and 9 bases at J, with 21 bases between.

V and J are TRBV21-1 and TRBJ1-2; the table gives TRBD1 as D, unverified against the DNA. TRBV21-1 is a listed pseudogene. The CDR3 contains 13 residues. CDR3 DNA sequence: TGTGCCAGCAGCTCTCGACAGGACTATGGCTACACCTTC. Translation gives CASSSRQDYGYTF.

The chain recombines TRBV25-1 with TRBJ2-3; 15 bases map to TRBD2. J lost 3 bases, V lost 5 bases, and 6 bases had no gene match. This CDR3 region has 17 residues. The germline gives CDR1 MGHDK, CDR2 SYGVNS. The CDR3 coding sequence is TGTGCCAGCAGTTCCCGGACTAGCGGGAGGGGGACAGATACGCAGTATTTT. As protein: CASSSRTSGRGTDTQYF.

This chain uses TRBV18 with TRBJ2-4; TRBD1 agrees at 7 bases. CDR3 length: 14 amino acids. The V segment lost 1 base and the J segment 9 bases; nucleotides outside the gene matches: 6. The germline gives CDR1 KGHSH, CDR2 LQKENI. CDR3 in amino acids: CASSPQSGGGIQYF. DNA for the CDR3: TGTGCCAGCTCACCACAGTCAGGGGGTGGCATTCAGTACTTC.

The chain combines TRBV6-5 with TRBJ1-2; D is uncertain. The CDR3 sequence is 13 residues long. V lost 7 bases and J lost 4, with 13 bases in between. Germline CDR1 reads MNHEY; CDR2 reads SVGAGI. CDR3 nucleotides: TGTGCCAGCACAATATATCTCGGCTATGGCTACACCTTC. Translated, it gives CASTIYLGYGYTF.

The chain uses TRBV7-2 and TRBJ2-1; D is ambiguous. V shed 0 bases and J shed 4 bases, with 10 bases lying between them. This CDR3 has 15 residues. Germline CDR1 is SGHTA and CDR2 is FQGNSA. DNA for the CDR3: TGTGCCAGCAGCTTAGCGGGTGCAAGATACAATGAGCAGTTCTTC. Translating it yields CASSLAGARYNEQFF.

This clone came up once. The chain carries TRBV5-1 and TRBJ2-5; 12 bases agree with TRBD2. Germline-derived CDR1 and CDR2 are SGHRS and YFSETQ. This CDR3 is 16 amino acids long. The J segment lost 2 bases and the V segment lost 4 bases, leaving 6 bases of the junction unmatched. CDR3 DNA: TGCGCCAGCAGCCTCCCGCTAGCGGGAGGGCAAGAGACCCAGTACTTC. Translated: CASSLPLAGGQETQYF.

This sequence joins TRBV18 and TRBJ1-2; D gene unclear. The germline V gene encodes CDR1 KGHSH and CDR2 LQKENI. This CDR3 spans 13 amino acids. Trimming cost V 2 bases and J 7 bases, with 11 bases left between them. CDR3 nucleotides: TGTGCCAGCTCACCAGGAACCCTTCTTGGCTACACCTTC. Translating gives CASSPGTLLGYTF.

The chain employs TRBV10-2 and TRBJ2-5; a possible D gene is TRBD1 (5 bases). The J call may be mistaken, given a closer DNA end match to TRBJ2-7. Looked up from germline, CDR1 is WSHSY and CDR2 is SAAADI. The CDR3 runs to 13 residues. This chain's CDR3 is CASRYRPSYEQYF. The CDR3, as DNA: TGCGCCAGCAGGTACAGGCCATCCTACGAGCAGTACTTC.

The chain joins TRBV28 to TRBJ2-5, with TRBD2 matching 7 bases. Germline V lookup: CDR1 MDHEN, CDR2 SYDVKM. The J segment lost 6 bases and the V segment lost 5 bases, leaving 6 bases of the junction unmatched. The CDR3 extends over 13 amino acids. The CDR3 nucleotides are TGTGCCAGCAGTAAAGCGGGATTACAGACCCAGTACTTC. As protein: CASSKAGLQTQYF.

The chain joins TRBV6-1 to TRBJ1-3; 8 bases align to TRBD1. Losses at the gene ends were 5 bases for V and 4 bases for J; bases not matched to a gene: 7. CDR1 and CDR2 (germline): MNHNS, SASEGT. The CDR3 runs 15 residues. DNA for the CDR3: TGTGCCAGCAGTCCTCGGACAGGGATCGGAAACACCATATATTTT. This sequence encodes CASSPRTGIGNTIYF.

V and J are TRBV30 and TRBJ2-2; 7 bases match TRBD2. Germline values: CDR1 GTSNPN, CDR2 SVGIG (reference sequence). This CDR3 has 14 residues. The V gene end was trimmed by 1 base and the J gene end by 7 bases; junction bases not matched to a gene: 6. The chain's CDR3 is CAWSGAGRVGELFF. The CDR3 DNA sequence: TGTGCCTGGAGTGGAGCGGGACGGGTCGGGGAGCTGTTTTTT.

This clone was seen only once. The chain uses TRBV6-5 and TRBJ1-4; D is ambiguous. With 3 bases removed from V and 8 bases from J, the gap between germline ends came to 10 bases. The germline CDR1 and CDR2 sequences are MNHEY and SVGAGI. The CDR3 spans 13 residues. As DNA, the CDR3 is TGTGCCAGCAGTTATTTCATCGGGGAAAAACTGTTTTTT. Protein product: CASSYFIGEKLFF.

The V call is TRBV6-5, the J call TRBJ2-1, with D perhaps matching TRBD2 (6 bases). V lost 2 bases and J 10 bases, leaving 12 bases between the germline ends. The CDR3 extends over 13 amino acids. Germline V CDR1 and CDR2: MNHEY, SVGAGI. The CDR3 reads CASSYDPSGEQFF. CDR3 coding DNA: TGTGCCAGCAGTTACGATCCGAGCGGGGAGCAGTTCTTC.

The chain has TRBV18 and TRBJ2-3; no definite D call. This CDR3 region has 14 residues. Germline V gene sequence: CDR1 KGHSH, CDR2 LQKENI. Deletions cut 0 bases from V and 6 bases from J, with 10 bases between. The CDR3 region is CASSPPVSSDTQYF. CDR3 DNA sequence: TGTGCCAGCTCACCACCGGTTAGCAGTGATACGCAGTATTTT.

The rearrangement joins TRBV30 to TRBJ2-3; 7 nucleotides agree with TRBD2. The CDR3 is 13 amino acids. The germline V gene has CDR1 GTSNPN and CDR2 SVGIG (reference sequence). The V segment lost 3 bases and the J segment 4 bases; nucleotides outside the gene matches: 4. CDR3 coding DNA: TGTGCCTGGAGCCTGGGAGGGGCAGATACGCAGTATTTT. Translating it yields CAWSLGGADTQYF.

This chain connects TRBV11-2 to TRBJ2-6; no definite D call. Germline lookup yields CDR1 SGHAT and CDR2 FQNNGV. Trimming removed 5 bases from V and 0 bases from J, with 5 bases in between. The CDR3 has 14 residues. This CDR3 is CASSPISGANVLTF. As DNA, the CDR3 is TGTGCCAGCAGCCCAATCTCTGGGGCCAACGTCCTGACTTTC.

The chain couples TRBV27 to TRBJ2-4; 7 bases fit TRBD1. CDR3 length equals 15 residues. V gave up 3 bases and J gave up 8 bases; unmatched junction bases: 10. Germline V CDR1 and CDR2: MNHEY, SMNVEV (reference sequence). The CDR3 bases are TGTGCCAGCAGTTTGGGACAGCCAGGATTGTACATTCAGTACTTC. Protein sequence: CASSLGQPGLYIQYF.

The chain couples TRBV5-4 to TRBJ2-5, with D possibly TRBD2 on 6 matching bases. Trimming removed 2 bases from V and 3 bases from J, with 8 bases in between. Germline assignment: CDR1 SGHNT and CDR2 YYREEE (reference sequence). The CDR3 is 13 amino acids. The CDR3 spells CASSFGGEETQYF. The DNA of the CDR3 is TGTGCCAGCAGCTTCGGCGGGGAAGAGACCCAGTACTTC.

The CDR3 spells CASSEGQGAGYEQYF. The CDR3 DNA follows: TGTGCCAGCAGCGAGGGACAGGGGGCAGGGTACGAGCAGTACTTC. The chain has TRBV7-9 and TRBJ2-7; 12 bases align to TRBD1. Unmatched junction bases numbered 6, after V lost 5 bases and J lost 4 bases. This CDR3 comprises 15 residues. Per the germline V gene, CDR1 is SEHNR and CDR2 is FQNEAQ (reference sequence). The full variable domain, in which reference TRBV7-9 and TRBJ2-7 provide the parts outside the CDR3, is DTGVSQNPRHKITKRGQNVTFRCDPISEHNRLYWYRQTLGQGPEFLTYFQNEAQLEKSRLLSDRFSAERPKGSFSTLEIQRTEQGDSAMYLCASSEGQGAGYEQYFGPGTRLTVT.

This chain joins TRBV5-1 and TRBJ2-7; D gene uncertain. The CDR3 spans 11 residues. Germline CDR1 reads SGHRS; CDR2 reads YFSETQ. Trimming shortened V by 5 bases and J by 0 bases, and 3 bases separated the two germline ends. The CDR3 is CASRGSYEQYF. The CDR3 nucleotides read TGCGCCAGCAGGGGCTCCTACGAGCAGTACTTC.

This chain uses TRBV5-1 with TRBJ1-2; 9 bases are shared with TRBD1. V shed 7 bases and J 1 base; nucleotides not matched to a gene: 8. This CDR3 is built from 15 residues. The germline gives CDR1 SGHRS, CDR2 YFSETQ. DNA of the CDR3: TGCGCCAGCTCCCGCGGGACAGGGCTTAACTATGGCTACACCTTC. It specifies CASSRGTGLNYGYTF. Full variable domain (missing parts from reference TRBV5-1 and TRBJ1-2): KAGVTQTPRYLIKTRGQQVTLSCSPISGHRSVSWYQQTPGQGLQFLFEYFSETQRNKGNFPGRFSGRQFSNSRSEMNVSTLELGDSALYLCASSRGTGLNYGYTFGSGTRLTVV.

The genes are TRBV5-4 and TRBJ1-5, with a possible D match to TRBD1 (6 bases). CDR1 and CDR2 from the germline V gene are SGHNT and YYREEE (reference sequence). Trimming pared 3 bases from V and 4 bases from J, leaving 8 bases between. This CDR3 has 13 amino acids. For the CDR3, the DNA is TGTGCCAGCAGCTCAGGGGCAAATCAGCCCCAGCATTTT. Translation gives CASSSGANQPQHF.

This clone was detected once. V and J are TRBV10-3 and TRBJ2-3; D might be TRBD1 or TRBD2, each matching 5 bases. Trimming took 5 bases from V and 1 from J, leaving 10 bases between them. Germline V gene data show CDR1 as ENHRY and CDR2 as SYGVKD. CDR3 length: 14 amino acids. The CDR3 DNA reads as TGTGCCATCAGTTGGGACCGACGCACAGATACGCAGTATTTT. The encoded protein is CAISWDRRTDTQYF.

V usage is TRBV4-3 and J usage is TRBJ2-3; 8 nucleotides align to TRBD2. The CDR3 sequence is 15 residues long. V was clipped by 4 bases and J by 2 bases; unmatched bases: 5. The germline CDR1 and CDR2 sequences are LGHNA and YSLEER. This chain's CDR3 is CASSPLAGFTDTQYF. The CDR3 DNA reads TGCGCCAGCAGCCCCCTAGCGGGTTTCACAGATACGCAGTATTTT.

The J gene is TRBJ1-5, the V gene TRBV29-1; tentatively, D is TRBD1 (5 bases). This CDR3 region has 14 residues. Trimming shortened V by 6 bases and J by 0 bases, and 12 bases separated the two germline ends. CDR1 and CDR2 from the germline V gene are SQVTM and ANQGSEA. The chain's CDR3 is CSVATDYSNQPQHF. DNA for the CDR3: TGCAGCGTGGCGACAGATTATAGCAATCAGCCCCAGCATTTT.

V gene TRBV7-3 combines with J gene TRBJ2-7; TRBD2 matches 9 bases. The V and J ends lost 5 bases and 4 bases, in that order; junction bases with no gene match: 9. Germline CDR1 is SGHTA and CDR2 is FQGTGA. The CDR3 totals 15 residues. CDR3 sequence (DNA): TGTGCCAGCAGCAATAGCGGGGGCCCTCAGTACGAGCAGTACTTC. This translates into CASSNSGGPQYEQYF. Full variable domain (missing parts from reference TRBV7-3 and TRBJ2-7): GAGVSQTPSNKVTEKGKYVELRCDPISGHTALYWYRQSLGQGPEFLIYFQGTGAADDSGLPNDRFFAVRPEGSVSTLKIQRTERGDSAVYLCASSNSGGPQYEQYFGPGTRLTVT.

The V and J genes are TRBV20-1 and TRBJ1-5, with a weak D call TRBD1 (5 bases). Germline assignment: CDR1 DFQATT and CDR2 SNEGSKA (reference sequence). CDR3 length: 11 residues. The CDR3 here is CGGGPDQPQHF. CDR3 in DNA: TGCGGGGGGGGTCCAGACCAGCCCCAGCATTTT.

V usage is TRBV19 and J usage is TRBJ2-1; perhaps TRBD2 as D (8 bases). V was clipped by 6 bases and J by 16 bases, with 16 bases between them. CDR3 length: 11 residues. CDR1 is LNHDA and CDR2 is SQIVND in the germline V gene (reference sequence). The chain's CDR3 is CASRNGRGRFF. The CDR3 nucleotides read TGTGCCAGTAGGAACGGGAGGGGGCGTTTCTTC.

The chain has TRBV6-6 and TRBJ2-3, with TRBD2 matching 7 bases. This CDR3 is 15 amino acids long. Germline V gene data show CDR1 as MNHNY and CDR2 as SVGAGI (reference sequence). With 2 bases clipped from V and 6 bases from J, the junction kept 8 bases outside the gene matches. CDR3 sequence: CASSYPLAGDDTQYF. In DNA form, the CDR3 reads TGTGCCAGCAGTTACCCCCTCGCGGGAGATGATACGCAGTATTTT.

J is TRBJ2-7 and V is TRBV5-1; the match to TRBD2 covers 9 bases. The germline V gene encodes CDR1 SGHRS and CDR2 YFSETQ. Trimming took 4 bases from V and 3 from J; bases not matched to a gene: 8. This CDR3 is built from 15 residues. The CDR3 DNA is TGCGCCAGCAGCCCGGCGGCTAGCGGGATCTACGAGCAGTACTTC. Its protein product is CASSPAASGIYEQYF.